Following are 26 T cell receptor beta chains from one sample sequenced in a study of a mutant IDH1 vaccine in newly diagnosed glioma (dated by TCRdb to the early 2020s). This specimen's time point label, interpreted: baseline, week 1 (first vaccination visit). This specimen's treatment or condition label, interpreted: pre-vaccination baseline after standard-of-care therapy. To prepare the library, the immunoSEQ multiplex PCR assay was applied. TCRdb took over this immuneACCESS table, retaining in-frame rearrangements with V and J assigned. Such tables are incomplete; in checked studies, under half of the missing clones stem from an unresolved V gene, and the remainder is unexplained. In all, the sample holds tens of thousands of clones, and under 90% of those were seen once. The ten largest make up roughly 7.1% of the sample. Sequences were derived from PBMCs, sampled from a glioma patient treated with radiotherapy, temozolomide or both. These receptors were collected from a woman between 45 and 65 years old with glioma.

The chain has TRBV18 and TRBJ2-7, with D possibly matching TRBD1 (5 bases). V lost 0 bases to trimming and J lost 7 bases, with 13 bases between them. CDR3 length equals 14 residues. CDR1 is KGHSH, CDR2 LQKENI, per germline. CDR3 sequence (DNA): TGTGCCAGCTCACCACCGGGCAGGGTAGAGGAGCAGTACTTC. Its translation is CASSPPGRVEEQYF.

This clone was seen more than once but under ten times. This chain's CDR3 is CASSSTPRGFLYNEQFF. The CDR3 DNA follows: TGTGCCAGCAGCTCCACGCCGCGGGGGTTTCTCTACAATGAGCAGTTCTTC. The rearrangement links TRBV7-2 to TRBJ2-1; TRBD2 matches 7 bases. The junction had 12 bases not matched to a gene; V was cut back by 4 bases and J by 3 bases. Germline-derived CDR1 and CDR2 are SGHTA and FQGNSA. The CDR3 has 17 amino acids.

The CDR3 protein is CASSQLKTSGGANEQFF. CDR3 sequence (DNA): TGTGCCAGCAGCCAGTTGAAAACTAGCGGGGGGGCCAATGAGCAGTTCTTC. This chain connects TRBV4-2 to TRBJ2-1; 13 bases are shared with TRBD2. The V segment lost 3 bases and the J segment 6 bases; nucleotides outside the gene matches: 8. The germline gives CDR1 LGHNA, CDR2 YNFKEQ. This CDR3 has 17 amino acids.

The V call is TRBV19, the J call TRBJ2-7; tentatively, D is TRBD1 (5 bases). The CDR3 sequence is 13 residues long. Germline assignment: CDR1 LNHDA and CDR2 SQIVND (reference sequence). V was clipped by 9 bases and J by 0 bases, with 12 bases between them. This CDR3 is CARMGRFSYEQYF. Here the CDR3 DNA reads TGTGCCAGAATGGGGCGGTTCTCCTACGAGCAGTACTTC.

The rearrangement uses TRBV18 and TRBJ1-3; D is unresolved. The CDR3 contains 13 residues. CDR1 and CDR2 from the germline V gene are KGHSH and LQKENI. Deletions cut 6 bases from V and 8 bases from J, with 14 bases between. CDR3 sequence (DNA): TGTGCCAGCTCTCCGACACAACGGGACACCATATATTTT. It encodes CASSPTQRDTIYF.

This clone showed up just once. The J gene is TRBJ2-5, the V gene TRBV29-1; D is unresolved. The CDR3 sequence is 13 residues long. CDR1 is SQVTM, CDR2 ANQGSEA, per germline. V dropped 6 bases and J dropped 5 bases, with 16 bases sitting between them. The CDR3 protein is CSVDDTRSETQYF. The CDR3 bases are TGCAGCGTCGATGACACCCGTTCTGAGACCCAGTACTTC.

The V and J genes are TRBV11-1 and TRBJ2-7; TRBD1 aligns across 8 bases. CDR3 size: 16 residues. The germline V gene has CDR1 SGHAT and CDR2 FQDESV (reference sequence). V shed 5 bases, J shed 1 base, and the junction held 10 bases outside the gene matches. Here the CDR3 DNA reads TGTGCCAGCAGCCCCGGAGCAGGGGGCTATTCCTACGAGCAGTACTTC. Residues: CASSPGAGGYSYEQYF.

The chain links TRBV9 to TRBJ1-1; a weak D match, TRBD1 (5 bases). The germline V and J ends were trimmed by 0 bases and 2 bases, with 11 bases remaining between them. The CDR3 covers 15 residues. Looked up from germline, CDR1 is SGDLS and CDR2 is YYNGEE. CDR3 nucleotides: TGTGCCAGCAGCGTAGACTCCGGGGGAAACACTGAAGCTTTCTTT. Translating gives CASSVDSGGNTEAFF.

CDR3 region: CAISPRGPSSQETEAFF. DNA for the CDR3: TGTGCCATCAGTCCTAGGGGGCCCTCGAGTCAAGAAACTGAAGCTTTCTTT. The gene calls are TRBV10-3 and TRBJ1-1; 7 bases agree with TRBD1. The CDR3 is 17 amino acids. The ends lost 5 bases at V and 5 bases at J; junction bases unmatched: 17. The germline CDR1 and CDR2 sequences are ENHRY and SYGVKD.

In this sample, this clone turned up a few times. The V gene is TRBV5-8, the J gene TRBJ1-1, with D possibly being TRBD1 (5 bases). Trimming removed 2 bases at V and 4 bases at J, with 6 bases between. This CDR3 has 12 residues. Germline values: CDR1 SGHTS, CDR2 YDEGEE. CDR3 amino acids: CASSLRGTEAFF. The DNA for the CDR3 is TGTGCCAGCAGCTTAAGGGGCACTGAAGCTTTCTTT.

DNA for the CDR3: TGTGCCACCGCCCCCGGGACCTCGAACACCGGGGAGCTGTTTTTT. Translated: CATAPGTSNTGELFF. This chain links TRBV2 with TRBJ2-2; D could derive from TRBD1 or TRBD2 (5 bases each). The V gene's germline CDR1 is SNHLY and CDR2 FYNNEI. This CDR3 spans 15 amino acids. V dropped 10 bases and J dropped 0 bases, with 15 bases sitting between them. Supplemented by reference TRBV2 and TRBJ2-2, the full variable domain reads EPEVTQTPSHQVTQMGQEVILRCVPISNHLYFYWYRQILGQKVEFLVSFYNNEISEKSEIFDDQFSVERPDGSNFTLKIRSTKLEDSAMYFCATAPGTSNTGELFFGEGSRLTVL.

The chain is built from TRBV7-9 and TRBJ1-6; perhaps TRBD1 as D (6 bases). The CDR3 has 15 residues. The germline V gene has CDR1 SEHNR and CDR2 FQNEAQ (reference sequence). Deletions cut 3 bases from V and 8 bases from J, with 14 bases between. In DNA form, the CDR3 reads TGTGCCAGCAGCTTGGACAGATTTTTATATTCACCCCTCCACTTT. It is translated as CASSLDRFLYSPLHF.

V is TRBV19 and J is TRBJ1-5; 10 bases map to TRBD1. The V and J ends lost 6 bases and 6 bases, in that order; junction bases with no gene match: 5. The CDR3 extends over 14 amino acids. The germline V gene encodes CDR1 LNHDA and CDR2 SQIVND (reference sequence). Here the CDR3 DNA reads TGTGCCAGTAGCGACAGGGGGCTGAGTCAGCCCCAGCATTTT. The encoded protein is CASSDRGLSQPQHF.

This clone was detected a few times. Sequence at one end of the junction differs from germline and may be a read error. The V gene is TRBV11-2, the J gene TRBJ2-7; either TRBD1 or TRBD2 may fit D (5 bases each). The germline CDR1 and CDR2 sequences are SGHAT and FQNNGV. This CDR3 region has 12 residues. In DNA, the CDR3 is TGTGCCAGCAGCTTAGGGCAGGGACGGCCGGACTTC. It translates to CASSLGQGRPDF.

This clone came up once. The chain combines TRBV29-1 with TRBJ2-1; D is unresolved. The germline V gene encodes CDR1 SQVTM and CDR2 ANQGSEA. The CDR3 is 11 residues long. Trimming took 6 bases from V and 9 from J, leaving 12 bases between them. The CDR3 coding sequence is TGCAGCGTGGGCGGAGCAGGTGAGCAGTTCTTC. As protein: CSVGGAGEQFF.

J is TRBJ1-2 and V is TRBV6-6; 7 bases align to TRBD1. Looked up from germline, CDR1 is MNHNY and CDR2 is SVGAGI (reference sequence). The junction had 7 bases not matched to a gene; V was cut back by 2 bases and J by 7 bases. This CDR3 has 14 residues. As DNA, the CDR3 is TGTGCCAGCAGTTACCTCAGGGGGGAGGGTGGCTACACCTTC. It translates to CASSYLRGEGGYTF.

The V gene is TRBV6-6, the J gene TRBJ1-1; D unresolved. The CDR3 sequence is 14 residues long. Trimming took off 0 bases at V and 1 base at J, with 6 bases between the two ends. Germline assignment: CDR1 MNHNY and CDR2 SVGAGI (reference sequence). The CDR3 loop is CASSYSGTNTEAFF. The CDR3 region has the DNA TGTGCCAGCAGTTACTCGGGCACGAACACTGAAGCTTTCTTT.

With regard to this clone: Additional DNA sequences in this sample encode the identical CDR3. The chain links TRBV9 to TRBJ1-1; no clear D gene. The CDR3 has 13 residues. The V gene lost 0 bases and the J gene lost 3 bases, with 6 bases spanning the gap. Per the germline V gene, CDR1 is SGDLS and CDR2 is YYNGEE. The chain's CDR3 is CASSVGPDTEAFF. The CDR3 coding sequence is TGTGCCAGCAGCGTAGGGCCGGACACTGAAGCTTTCTTT. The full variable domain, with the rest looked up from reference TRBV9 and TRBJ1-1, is DSGVTQTPKHLITATGQRVTLRCSPRSGDLSVYWYQQSLDQGLQFLIQYYNGEERAKGNILERFSAQQFPDLHSELNLSSLELGDSALYFCASSVGPDTEAFFGQGTRLTVV.

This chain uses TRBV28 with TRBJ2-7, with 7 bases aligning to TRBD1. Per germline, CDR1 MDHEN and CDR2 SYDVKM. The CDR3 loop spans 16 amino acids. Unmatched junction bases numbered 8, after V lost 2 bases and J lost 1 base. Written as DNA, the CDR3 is TGTGCCAGCAGTTTAATTGAGGGGGCCGGGTCCTACGAGCAGTACTTC. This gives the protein CASSLIEGAGSYEQYF.

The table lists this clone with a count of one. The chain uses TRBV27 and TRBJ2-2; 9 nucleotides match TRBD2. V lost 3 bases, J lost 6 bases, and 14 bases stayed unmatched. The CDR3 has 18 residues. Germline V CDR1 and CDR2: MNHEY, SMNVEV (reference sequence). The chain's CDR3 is CASSLSWMAGGLSGELFF. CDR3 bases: TGTGCCAGCAGTTTGTCGTGGATGGCGGGGGGGCTGTCCGGGGAGCTGTTTTTT.

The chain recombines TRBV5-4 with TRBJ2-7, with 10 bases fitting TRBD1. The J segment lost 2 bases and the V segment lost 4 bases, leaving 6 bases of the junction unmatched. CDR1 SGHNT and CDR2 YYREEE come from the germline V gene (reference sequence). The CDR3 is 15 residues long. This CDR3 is CASSPGTGATYEQYF. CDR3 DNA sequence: TGTGCCAGCAGCCCCGGGACAGGGGCTACCTACGAGCAGTACTTC.

CDR3 in DNA: TGTGCCATCAGTGAGTCGATGAAACCCCCTAGTACCCAGTACTTC. Its translation: CAISESMKPPSTQYF. The chain has TRBV10-3 and TRBJ2-5; D is uncertain. Trimming removed 0 bases from V and 8 bases from J, with 16 bases in between. Germline V lookup: CDR1 ENHRY, CDR2 SYGVKD. The CDR3 has 15 amino acids.

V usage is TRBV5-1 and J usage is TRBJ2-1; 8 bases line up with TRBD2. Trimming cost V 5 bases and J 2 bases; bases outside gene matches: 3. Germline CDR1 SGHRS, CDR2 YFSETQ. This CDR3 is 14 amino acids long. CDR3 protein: CASREAGAYNEQFF. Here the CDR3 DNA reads TGCGCCAGCAGAGAAGCGGGGGCCTACAATGAGCAGTTCTTC.

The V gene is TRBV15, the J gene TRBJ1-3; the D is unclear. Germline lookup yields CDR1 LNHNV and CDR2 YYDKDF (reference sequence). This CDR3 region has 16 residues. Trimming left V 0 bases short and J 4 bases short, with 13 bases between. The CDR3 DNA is TGTGCCACCAGCAGAGACACCATCTCGGAAGGAAACACCATATATTTT. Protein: CATSRDTISEGNTIYF.

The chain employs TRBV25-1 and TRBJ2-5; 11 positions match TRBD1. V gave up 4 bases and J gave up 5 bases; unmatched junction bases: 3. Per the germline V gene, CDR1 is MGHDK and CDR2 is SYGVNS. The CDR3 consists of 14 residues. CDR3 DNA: TGTGCCAGCAGTGGGACAGGGGGCGCGGAGACCCAGTACTTC. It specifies CASSGTGGAETQYF.

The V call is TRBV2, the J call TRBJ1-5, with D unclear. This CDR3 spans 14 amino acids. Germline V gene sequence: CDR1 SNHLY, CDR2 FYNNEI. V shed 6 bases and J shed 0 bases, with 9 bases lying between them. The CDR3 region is CASRLGNSNQPQHF. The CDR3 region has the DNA TGTGCCAGCAGATTGGGAAATAGCAATCAGCCCCAGCATTTT.